The TCR beta chain described here comes from a study of blood T cells in healthy people across ages. Study observations and caveats: It was not possible, with unsorted PBMCs, to conclusively compare naive and antigen-experienced cells. Shifts in expanded clonotypes may have been confounded by donor CMV status, which was unknown.

Note on this clonotype: Its specificity is not known.

Looked up from germline, CDR1 is SGHNT and CDR2 is YYREEE (reference sequence). The CDR3 has 15 residues. V was clipped by 2 bases and J by 5 bases; unmatched bases: 6. A second PCR of 7 to 11 cycles used a sample-barcoded 5' primer and a J-beta primer mix. Every cDNA was tagged by a template-switch adaptor with 12 random nucleotides. TCRdb called the 5' RACE reads again in MiXCR, with one record for every CDR3 protein. This sample has approximately 800,000 distinct CDR3 sequences; about 46% occur once, and the top ten carry 15% to 20%. Input material: blood. The chain is built from TRBV5-4 and TRBJ2-2, with TRBD2 matching 7 bases. This TCR derives from a man aged 80 or over in good health. This chain's CDR3 is CASSFPSGTTGELFF. CDR3 sequence (DNA): TGTGCCAGCAGCTTTCCTAGCGGTACAACCGGGGAGCTGTTTTTT.